The 13 T cell receptor beta chains below were found in one sample sequenced in a study of T cell responses to AZD1222 COVID-19 vaccine. Using immunoSEQ multiplex PCR, the repertoire was profiled, and TCRdb retains in-frame clones only, with some absent. Of under 140,000 clones in the sample, roughly 92% were seen once. The sample here was peripheral blood, taken on day 0 of AZD1222 vaccination. The origin of the receptors is an adult in good health.

The rearrangement joins TRBV2 to TRBJ1-5; D ambiguous. V was trimmed by 6 bases and J by 5 bases, leaving 17 bases between them. The CDR3 has 15 residues. Germline assignment: CDR1 SNHLY and CDR2 FYNNEI. The CDR3 spells CASRGEGGVYQPQHF. In nucleotides, the CDR3 is TGTGCCAGCAGAGGAGAAGGCGGAGTCTATCAGCCCCAGCATTTT.

This rearrangement joins TRBV10-1 to TRBJ1-4; D remains ambiguous. Germline loops: CDR1 WNHNN, CDR2 SYGVQD (reference sequence). This CDR3 has 15 amino acids. V dropped 3 bases and J dropped 2 bases, with 10 bases sitting between them. The CDR3 bases are TGCGCCAGCAGTGACAAGTCCGGGACTAATGAAAAACTGTTTTTT. Amino acid sequence: CASSDKSGTNEKLFF.

The CDR3, as DNA: TGTGCCAGCAGCCAACAGGGGGCTGGTAGTGCTGAAGCTTTCTTT. It encodes CASSQQGAGSAEAFF. The rearrangement links TRBV7-9 to TRBJ1-1; 9 positions agree with TRBD1. Germline CDR1 and CDR2: SEHNR and FQNEAQ (reference sequence). J gave up 6 bases and V 5 bases, and 10 bases lay outside the gene matches. The CDR3 sequence is 15 residues long.

The rearrangement uses TRBV24-1 and TRBJ1-2; 8 bases align to TRBD1. This CDR3 is 13 amino acids long. Germline V gene lookup returns CDR1 KGHDR and CDR2 SFDVKD. V was clipped by 5 bases and J by 8 bases; unmatched bases: 6. DNA of the CDR3: TGTGCCACCAGTGGTATACAGGGGGAAGGCTACACCTTC. The encoded protein is CATSGIQGEGYTF.

The rearrangement links TRBV6-5 to TRBJ1-2; no firm D call. Deletions cut 4 bases from V and 2 bases from J, with 17 bases between. The CDR3 contains 16 residues. Per the germline V gene, CDR1 is MNHEY and CDR2 is SVGAGI. CDR3 coding DNA: TGTGCCAGCAGTTCCCACGGCCGGGCTCCAAACTATGGCTACACCTTC. It codes for CASSSHGRAPNYGYTF.

This clone was seen once. The CDR3 loop is CASSEIYYEQYF. As DNA, the CDR3 is TGTGCCAGCAGTGAAATATACTACGAGCAGTACTTC. The V and J genes are TRBV2 and TRBJ2-7; D unresolved. V was shortened by 2 bases and J by 3 bases, with 5 bases between the two germline ends. The CDR3 spans 12 residues. Germline assignment: CDR1 SNHLY and CDR2 FYNNEI. Complete variable domain (other parts from reference TRBV2 and TRBJ2-7): EPEVTQTPSHQVTQMGQEVILRCVPISNHLYFYWYRQILGQKVEFLVSFYNNEISEKSEIFDDQFSVERPDGSNFTLKIRSTKLEDSAMYFCASSEIYYEQYFGPGTRLTVT.

CDR3 in amino acids: CASSIGGIGGYTF. CDR3 nucleotide sequence: TGTGCCAGTAGTATCGGGGGGATCGGGGGCTACACCTTC. The rearrangement links TRBV19 to TRBJ1-2; D is possibly TRBD1 (5 bases). The CDR3 is 13 residues long. Germline V gives CDR1 LNHDA, CDR2 SQIVND (reference sequence). V was pared by 3 bases and J by 8 bases, with 13 bases between.

The chain is built from TRBV10-2 and TRBJ2-7; D ambiguous. Looked up from germline, CDR1 is WSHSY and CDR2 is SAAADI. The CDR3 spans 14 residues. The germline V and J ends were trimmed by 2 bases and 6 bases, with 14 bases remaining between them. The CDR3: CASSEGRVAGEQYF. The CDR3 nucleotides read TGCGCCAGCAGTGAGGGAAGGGTAGCTGGCGAGCAGTACTTC.

This clone is a singleton in its sample. This chain links TRBV5-4 with TRBJ2-5; 9 bases are shared with TRBD1. This CDR3 contains 14 residues. Germline assignment: CDR1 SGHNT and CDR2 YYREEE (reference sequence). V lost 8 bases to trimming and J lost 5 bases; unmatched junction nucleotides: 10. The DNA for the CDR3 is TGTGCCAGGACCTACAGGGGGCTGGCGGAGACCCAGTACTTC. It specifies CARTYRGLAETQYF.

The V and J genes are TRBV19 and TRBJ1-2; a weak D match, TRBD1 (5 bases). This CDR3 spans 13 amino acids. Trimming pared 3 bases from V and 4 bases from J, leaving 9 bases between. CDR1 is LNHDA, CDR2 SQIVND, per germline (reference sequence). CDR3 nucleotide sequence: TGTGCCAGTAGTATGACAGCCTTCTATGGCTACACCTTC. As protein: CASSMTAFYGYTF.

This clone was picked up one time. This rearrangement joins TRBV5-3 to TRBJ1-5, with D possibly matching TRBD1 (6 bases). TRBV5-3 is filed as an ORF, its function uncertain. The V end lost 2 bases, the J end lost 0 bases, and 24 bases lay between the germline ends. CDR3 length: 20 amino acids. Written as DNA, the CDR3 is TGTGCCAGAAGCTTTGTGGGCCCCTATCAGGGGCTATGTAGCAATCAGCCCCAGCATTTT. Residues: CARSFVGPYQGLCSNQPQHF.

This clone was counted between two and nine times. This chain uses TRBV5-4 with TRBJ1-2; 8 nucleotides agree with TRBD1. CDR1 is SGHNT, CDR2 YYREEE, per germline (reference sequence). The CDR3 is made up of 14 amino acids. The V gene end was trimmed by 4 bases and the J gene end by 2 bases; junction bases not matched to a gene: 4. Here the CDR3 DNA reads TGTGCCAGCAGCCCTTGGACAGGGAACTATGGCTACACCTTC. This translates into CASSPWTGNYGYTF.

There are a few counts of this clone. The V and J genes are TRBV2 and TRBJ2-2; TRBD1 might be the D (6 bases). V shed 2 bases and J shed 1 base, with 11 bases lying between them. Germline V gene sequence: CDR1 SNHLY, CDR2 FYNNEI. This CDR3 contains 16 residues. The CDR3 here is CASSEPLGGNTGELFF. The CDR3 DNA reads as TGTGCCAGCAGTGAACCGCTAGGGGGGAACACCGGGGAGCTGTTTTTT.